The entry below gives a single T cell receptor beta chain sequence along with its context. Its antigen remains unidentified. No base quality values were provided; no much bigger clone lies one nucleotide off. Library generation was performed with the immunoSEQ multiplex PCR assay. TCRdb provides this immuneACCESS table in a form limited to in-frame rearrangements. Some clones are lacking; in checked studies, under half of them reflect an unresolved V gene, and why the rest are absent is not known. For this sample the table gives under 70,000 clones, of which 75% to 95% were detected only once. 2% to 2.5% of the sample is taken by the ten largest. These data come from a study of T cell changes during pregnancy in multiple sclerosis (dated by TCRdb to about 2019). Looking at the study overall: The study looked at changes in the T cell repertoire across pregnancy in women with multiple sclerosis.

The germline V gene (reference sequence) specifies LNHDA as CDR1 and SQIVND as CDR2. Relative to germline, V is 4 bases shorter and J is 1 base shorter, with 7 bases between their ends. Reading from cysteine to phenylalanine, the CDR3 counts 13 amino acids. CDR3 DNA is the only sequence kept; it has 39 bases, read in frame from the first base. Sequenced here: peripheral blood, sampled in the third trimester of pregnancy. The sequence came from a female donor in good health, enrolled as a control in a pregnancy study. Rearrangement joined TRBV19 to TRBJ1-1; a tentative D call is TRBD1 (6 bases match). The sequence in DNA is TGTGCCAGTAGTAGGGGACAGAACACTGAAGCTTTCTTT. Translation gives CASSRGQNTEAFF.